The rows below give T cell receptor beta chains drawn from one sample of a study of CD8 T cells in Susac syndrome. From the immunoSEQ multiplex PCR reads, TCRdb called clonotypes with MiXCR, one entry per CDR3 protein. The sample yields about 400,000 distinct CDR3 sequences, 85% to 90% seen once. Sequenced: CD8+ T cells from PBMCs. The receptors were gathered from a human donor with multiple sclerosis. Both conserved end residues are part of each CDR3. Each record gives: D gene, clone size, V gene, J gene, CDR3 protein, CDR3 DNA. A D gene is named only where the DNA matches it firmly. The size entry is marked missing in some rows and otherwise reads once, few, many or a size class.

.	.	TRBV4-1	TRBJ1-2	CASSQQGSGYTF	TGCGCCAGCAGCCAACAGGGTTCTGGCTACACCTTC
.	.	TRBV5-6	TRBJ1-6	CASSLFGDPGSPLHF	TGTGCCAGCAGCTTGTTTGGGGATCCGGGATCACCCCTCCACTTT
.	once	TRBV14	TRBJ2-1	CASSHQHRAPYNEQFF	TGTGCCAGCAGCCACCAACACCGGGCCCCCTACAATGAGCAGTTCTTC
.	.	TRBV12-3/TRBV12-4	TRBJ2-5	CASSLPSLWVTQYF	TGTGCCAGCAGCTTGCCGAGTCTTTGGGTGACCCAGTACTTC
.	few	TRBV28	TRBJ2-2	CASSSGTPNTGELFF	TGTGCCAGCAGTTCCGGGACACCGAACACCGGGGAGCTGTTTTTT
TRBD1	.	TRBV19	TRBJ2-2	CAISDRLGTGELFF	TGTGCCATTTCGGACAGGTTGGGCACCGGGGAGCTGTTTTTT
.	few	TRBV28	TRBJ1-5	CASSRGSGNQPQHF	TGTGCCAGCAGTAGGGGGTCGGGGAATCAGCCCCAGCATTTT
.	.	TRBV6-1	TRBJ2-1	CASSPGKGNREQFF	TGTGCCAGCAGTCCCGGGAAGGGCAATCGGGAGCAGTTCTTC
.	.	TRBV6-5	TRBJ2-2	CASSYSATAEELFF	TGTGCCAGCAGTTACTCGGCCACAGCAGAGGAGCTGTTTTTT
.	.	TRBV28	TRBJ1-5	CASMIWSNQPQHF	TGTGCCAGTATGATCTGGAGCAATCAGCCCCAGCATTTT
.	.	TRBV15	TRBJ2-7	CATSRDGQNYEQYF	TGTGCCACCAGCAGAGATGGGCAGAACTACGAGCAGTACTTC
.	.	TRBV4-1	TRBJ1-5	CASSQDGLRNQPQHF	TGCGCCAGCAGCCAAGATGGCCTACGGAATCAGCCCCAGCATTTT
.	.	TRBV6-5	TRBJ1-5	CASSYLNRSCNQPQHF	TGTGCCAGCAGTTACCTGAATAGGAGCTGCAATCAGCCCCAGCATTTT
.	few	TRBV6-5	TRBJ1-1	CASSSEGRRTEAFF	TGTGCCAGCAGTTCGGAGGGCAGGAGAACTGAAGCTTTCTTT
TRBD1	.	TRBV5-1	TRBJ2-7	CASSLASYGTGVIRSSYEQYF	TGCGCCAGCAGCTTGGCTTCGTATGGGACAGGGGTCATAAGGAGCTCCTACGAGCAGTACTTC
TRBD1	once	TRBV19	TRBJ2-1	CASSTASARGPVYNEQFF	TGTGCCAGTAGTACCGCGTCGGCCAGGGGGCCTGTCTACAATGAGCAGTTCTTC
.	few	TRBV11-2	TRBJ2-3	CASILSAFHTDTQYF	TGTGCCAGCATCCTTAGCGCTTTCCACACAGATACGCAGTATTTT
.	.	TRBV5-1	TRBJ1-6	CASSPSGGYSPLHF	TGCGCCAGCAGCCCAAGCGGCGGGTATTCACCCCTCCACTTT
.	.	TRBV20-1	TRBJ2-1	CSARDFRSSYNEQFF	TGCAGTGCTAGAGATTTTAGGAGCTCCTACAATGAGCAGTTCTTC
TRBD2	.	TRBV6-5	TRBJ2-1	CASSYSPGGSYNEQFF	TGTGCCAGCAGTTACTCGCCGGGGGGTTCCTACAATGAGCAGTTCTTC
TRBD2	.	TRBV7-6	TRBJ2-1	CASSLATSGGLNEQFF	TGTGCCAGCAGCTTAGCGACTAGCGGGGGGTTAAATGAGCAGTTCTTC
.	.	TRBV5-1	TRBJ1-2	CASSLDRAATNYGYTF	TGCGCCAGCAGCTTGGACAGGGCTGCCACTAACTATGGCTACACCTTC
.	.	TRBV2	TRBJ1-5	CASTKTGPNQPQHF	TGTGCCAGCACTAAGACAGGACCCAATCAGCCCCAGCATTTT
TRBD2	.	TRBV9	TRBJ2-3	CASSRSWLAGGLISPTGTDTQYF	TGTGCCAGCAGTCGTAGTTGGCTAGCGGGAGGGCTTATCTCCCCAACTGGCACAGATACGCAGTATTTT
TRBD1	few	TRBV20-1	TRBJ1-1	CSARDPRQGITEAFF	TGCAGTGCTAGGGATCCCAGACAGGGAATCACTGAAGCTTTCTTT
TRBD1	.	TRBV19	TRBJ2-4	CASRTGGAKNIQYF	TGTGCCAGTAGGACAGGGGGAGCCAAAAACATTCAGTACTTC
.	.	TRBV12-3/TRBV12-4	TRBJ2-1	CASRRYNEQFF	TGTGCCAGCAGACGATACAATGAGCAGTTCTTC
.	few	TRBV27	TRBJ2-3	CASSQSTDTQYF	TGTGCCAGCAGTCAGAGCACAGATACGCAGTATTTT
.	.	TRBV7-6	TRBJ2-1	CASGGPENEQFF	TGTGCCTCCGGAGGGCCGGAGAATGAGCAGTTCTTC
.	.	TRBV7-9	TRBJ2-2	CASSPPANTGELFF	TGTGCCAGCAGCCCACCTGCAAACACCGGGGAGCTGTTTTTT
TRBD2	once	TRBV4-1	TRBJ2-5	CASSHKRAGEQETQYF	TGCGCCAGCAGCCACAAAAGAGCGGGGGAGCAAGAGACCCAGTACTTC
.	once	TRBV7-6	TRBJ1-1	CASSQTLRTEAFF	TGTGCCAGCAGTCAAACACTCAGGACTGAAGCTTTCTTT
.	.	TRBV12-3/TRBV12-4	TRBJ2-7	CASSLVSGYEQYF	TGTGCCAGCAGTTTGGTCTCCGGCTACGAGCAGTACTTC
.	few	TRBV27	TRBJ2-1	CASSSPDTYNEQFF	TGTGCCAGCAGTTCCCCGGACACCTACAATGAGCAGTTCTTC
TRBD1	.	TRBV24-1	TRBJ2-3	CATSRDRGDTQYF	TGTGCCACCAGCCGGGACAGGGGAGATACGCAGTATTTT
TRBD2	.	TRBV3-1	TRBJ2-1	CASSQDEVAGDYEQFF	TGTGCCAGCAGCCAAGATGAGGTAGCGGGAGACTATGAGCAGTTCTTC
TRBD2	.	TRBV4-1	TRBJ2-1	CASSPSGLADNEQFF	TGCGCCAGCAGCCCCTCGGGACTAGCGGACAATGAGCAGTTCTTC
TRBD1	.	TRBV3-1	TRBJ1-2	CASSRSLGQGAPPFGYTF	TGTGCCAGCAGCCGAAGCCTGGGACAGGGGGCGCCCCCTTTCGGCTACACCTTC
TRBD2	.	TRBV12-3/TRBV12-4	TRBJ2-3	CASSRNVAGGPGDTQYF	TGTGCCAGCAGTCGAAACGTAGCGGGAGGGCCTGGAGATACGCAGTATTTT
TRBD1	few	TRBV12-3/TRBV12-4	TRBJ2-7	CASSSPGQGGEQYF	TGTGCCAGCAGTTCCCCGGGACAGGGGGGAGAGCAGTACTTC
.	.	TRBV28	TRBJ1-5	CASRPNYSNQPQHF	TGTGCCAGCAGACCAAATTATAGCAATCAGCCCCAGCATTTT
.	.	TRBV7-9	TRBJ1-1	CASSLVSSYEAFF	TGTGCCAGCAGCTTAGTGTCATCATATGAAGCTTTCTTT
.	.	TRBV7-9	TRBJ2-7	CASSLSPPEPPYEQYF	TGTGCCAGCAGCTTGAGCCCTCCGGAGCCCCCCTACGAGCAGTACTTC
TRBD2	.	TRBV5-1	TRBJ2-2	CASSLALAGANTGELFF	TGCGCCAGCAGCTTGGCCTTGGCGGGAGCGAACACCGGGGAGCTGTTTTTT
.	.	TRBV18	TRBJ2-5	CASSPPLEETQYF	TGTGCCAGCTCACCACCGTTAGAAGAGACCCAGTACTTC
.	.	TRBV28	TRBJ2-1	CASSLGQQFF	TGTGCCAGCAGTTTAGGGCAACAGTTCTTC
.	.	TRBV27	TRBJ1-2	CASSLGIMRYGYTF	TGTGCCAGCAGTTTAGGGATCATGCGCTATGGCTACACCTTC
.	.	TRBV2	TRBJ1-2	CASKHPLGNYGYTF	TGTGCCAGCAAACACCCTCTTGGGAACTATGGCTACACCTTC
.	.	TRBV5-1	TRBJ2-1	CASSSRDNEQFF	TGCGCCAGCAGCTCCCGTGACAATGAGCAGTTCTTC
TRBD1	few	TRBV7-9	TRBJ1-2	CASSLESGTAHDYTF	TGTGCCAGCAGCTTAGAGTCCGGGACAGCCCATGACTACACCTTC
.	.	TRBV14	TRBJ2-1	CASSQDHYPLSDTSYNEQFF	TGTGCCAGCAGCCAAGACCATTATCCGCTCTCCGATACCTCCTACAATGAGCAGTTCTTC
TRBD1	.	TRBV12-3/TRBV12-4	TRBJ1-1	CASSQGQGPTEAFF	TGTGCCAGCAGTCAGGGACAGGGGCCCACTGAAGCTTTCTTT
.	few	TRBV29-1	TRBJ1-1	CSVEGTFEAFF	TGCAGCGTTGAAGGGACATTTGAAGCTTTCTTT
.	many	TRBV19	TRBJ1-1	CASSPGTEAFF	TGTGCCAGCAGTCCGGGCACTGAAGCTTTCTTT
.	.	TRBV5-1	TRBJ2-1	CASSFIVGRVYNEQFF	TGCGCCAGCAGCTTTATTGTTGGCAGGGTTTACAATGAGCAGTTCTTC